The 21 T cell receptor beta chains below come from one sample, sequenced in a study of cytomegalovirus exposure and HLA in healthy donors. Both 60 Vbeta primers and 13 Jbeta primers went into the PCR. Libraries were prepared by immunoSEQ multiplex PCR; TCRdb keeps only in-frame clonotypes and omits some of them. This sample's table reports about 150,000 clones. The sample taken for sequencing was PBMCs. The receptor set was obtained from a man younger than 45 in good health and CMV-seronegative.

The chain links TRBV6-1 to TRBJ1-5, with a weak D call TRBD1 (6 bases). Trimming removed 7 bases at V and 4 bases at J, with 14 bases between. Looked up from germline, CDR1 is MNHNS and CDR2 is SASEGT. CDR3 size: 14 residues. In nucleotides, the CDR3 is TGTGCCAGCATTAGAGTTGGGACAAATCAGCCCCAGCATTTT. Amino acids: CASIRVGTNQPQHF.

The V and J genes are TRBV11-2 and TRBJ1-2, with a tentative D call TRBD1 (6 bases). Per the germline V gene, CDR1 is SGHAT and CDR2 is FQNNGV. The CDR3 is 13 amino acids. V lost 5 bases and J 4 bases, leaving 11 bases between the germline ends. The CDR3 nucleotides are TGTGCCAGCAGCCTTTTACAGGGCTATGGCTACACCTTC. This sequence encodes CASSLLQGYGYTF.

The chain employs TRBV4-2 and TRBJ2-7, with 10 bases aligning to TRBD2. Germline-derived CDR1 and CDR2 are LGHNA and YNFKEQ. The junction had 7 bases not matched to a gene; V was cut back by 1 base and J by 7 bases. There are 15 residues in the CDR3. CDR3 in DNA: TGTGCCAGCAGCCAAGGGACTAGCGGACCCCTGGAGCAGTACTTC. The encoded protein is CASSQGTSGPLEQYF.

The CDR3 loop is CASTDTGIWQPQHF. Written as DNA, the CDR3 is TGTGCCAGCACTGACACAGGGATCTGGCAGCCCCAGCATTTT. The chain couples TRBV6-6 to TRBJ1-5; tentatively, D is TRBD1 (6 bases). This CDR3 region has 14 residues. Germline CDR1 is MNHNY and CDR2 is SVGAGI (reference sequence). V dropped 7 bases and J dropped 7 bases, with 17 bases sitting between them.

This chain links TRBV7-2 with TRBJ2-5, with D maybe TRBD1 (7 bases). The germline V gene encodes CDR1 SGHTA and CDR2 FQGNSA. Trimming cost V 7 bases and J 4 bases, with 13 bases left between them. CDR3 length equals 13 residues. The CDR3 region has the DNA TGTGCCAGCACCAGGGGGGCCGGAGAGACCCAGTACTTC. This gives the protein CASTRGAGETQYF.

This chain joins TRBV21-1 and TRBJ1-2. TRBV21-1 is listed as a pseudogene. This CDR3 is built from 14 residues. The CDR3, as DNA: TGTGCCAGCAGCAAAGAGCGGACGAACGATGGCTACACCTTC. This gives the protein CASSKERTNDGYTF.

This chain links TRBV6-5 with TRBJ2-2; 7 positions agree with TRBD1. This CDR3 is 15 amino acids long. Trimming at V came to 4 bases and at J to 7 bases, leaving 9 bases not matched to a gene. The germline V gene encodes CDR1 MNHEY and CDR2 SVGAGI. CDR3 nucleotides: TGTGCCAGCAGTTCATCCCAGGGGGTTGGCGGGGAGCTGTTTTTT. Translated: CASSSSQGVGGELFF.

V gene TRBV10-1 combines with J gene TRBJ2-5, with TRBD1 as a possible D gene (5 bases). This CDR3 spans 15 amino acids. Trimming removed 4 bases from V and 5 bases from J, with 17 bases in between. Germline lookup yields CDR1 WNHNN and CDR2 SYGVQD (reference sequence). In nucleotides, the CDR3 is TGCGCCAGCAGTGGATATGGGGCGGAGTCGGAGACCCAGTACTTC. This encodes CASSGYGAESETQYF.

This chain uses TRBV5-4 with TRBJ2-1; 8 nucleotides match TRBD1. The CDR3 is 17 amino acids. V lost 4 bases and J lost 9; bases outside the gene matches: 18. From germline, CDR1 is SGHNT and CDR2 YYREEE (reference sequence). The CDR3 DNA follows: TGTGCCAGCAGCGTTTCCCTAACCCAGGGGGCTGCTGGTGAGCAGTTCTTC. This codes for CASSVSLTQGAAGEQFF.

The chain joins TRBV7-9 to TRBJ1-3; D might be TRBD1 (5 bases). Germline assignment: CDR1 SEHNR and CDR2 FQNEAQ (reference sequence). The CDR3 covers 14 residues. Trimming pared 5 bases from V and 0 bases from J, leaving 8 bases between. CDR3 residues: CASSGASSGNTIYF. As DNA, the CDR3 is TGTGCCAGCAGCGGGGCGAGCTCTGGAAACACCATATATTTT.

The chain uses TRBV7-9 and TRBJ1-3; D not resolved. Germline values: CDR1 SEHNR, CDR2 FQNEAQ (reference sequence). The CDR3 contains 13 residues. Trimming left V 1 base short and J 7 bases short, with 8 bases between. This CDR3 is CASSLVTENTIYF. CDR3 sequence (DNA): TGTGCCAGCAGCTTAGTGACGGAGAACACCATATATTTT.

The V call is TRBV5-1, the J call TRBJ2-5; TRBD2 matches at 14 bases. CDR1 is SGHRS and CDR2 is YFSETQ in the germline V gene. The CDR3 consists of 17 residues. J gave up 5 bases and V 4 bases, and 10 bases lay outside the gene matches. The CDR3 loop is CASSQRLAGGPGETQYF. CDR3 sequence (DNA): TGCGCCAGCAGCCAAAGACTAGCGGGAGGGCCGGGGGAGACCCAGTACTTC.

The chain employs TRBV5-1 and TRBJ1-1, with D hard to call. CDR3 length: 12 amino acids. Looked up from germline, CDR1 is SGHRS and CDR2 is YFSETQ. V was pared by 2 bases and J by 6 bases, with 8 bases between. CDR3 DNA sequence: TGCGCCAGCAGCTTAATTAATTCTGAAGCTTTCTTT. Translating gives CASSLINSEAFF.

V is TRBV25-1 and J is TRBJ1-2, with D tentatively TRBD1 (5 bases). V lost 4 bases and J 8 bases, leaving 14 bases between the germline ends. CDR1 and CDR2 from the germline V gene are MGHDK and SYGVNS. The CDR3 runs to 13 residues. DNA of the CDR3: TGTGCCAGCAGTGTAGACGTCCGGGGGGGCTACACCTTC. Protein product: CASSVDVRGGYTF.

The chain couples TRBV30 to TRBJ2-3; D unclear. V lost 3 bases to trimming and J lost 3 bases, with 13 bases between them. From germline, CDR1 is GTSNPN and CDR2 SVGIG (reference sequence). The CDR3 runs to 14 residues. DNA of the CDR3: TGTGCCTGGAGGCCCTTCGGAGTAACAGATACGCAGTATTTT. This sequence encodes CAWRPFGVTDTQYF.

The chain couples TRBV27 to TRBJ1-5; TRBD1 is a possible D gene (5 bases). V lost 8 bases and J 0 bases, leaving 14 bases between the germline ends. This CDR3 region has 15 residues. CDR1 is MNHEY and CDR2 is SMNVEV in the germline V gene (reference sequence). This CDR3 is CASGRQSYSNQPQHF. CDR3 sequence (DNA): TGTGCCAGCGGCAGACAGAGTTATAGCAATCAGCCCCAGCATTTT.

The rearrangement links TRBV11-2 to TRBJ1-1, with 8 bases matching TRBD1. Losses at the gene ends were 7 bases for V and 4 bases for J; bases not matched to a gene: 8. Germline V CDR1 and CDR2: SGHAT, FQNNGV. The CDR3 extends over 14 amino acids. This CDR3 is CASTLGQGGTEAFF. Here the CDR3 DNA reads TGTGCCAGCACCCTTGGACAGGGTGGCACTGAAGCTTTCTTT.

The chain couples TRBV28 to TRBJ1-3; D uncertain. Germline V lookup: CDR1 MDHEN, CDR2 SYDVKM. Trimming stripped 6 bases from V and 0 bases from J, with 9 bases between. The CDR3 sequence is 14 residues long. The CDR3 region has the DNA TGTGCCAGCAGCGGTCCTTCCTCTGGAAACACCATATATTTT. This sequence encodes CASSGPSSGNTIYF.

The CDR3 DNA follows: TGCGCCAGCAGCTTGGCCGGGACAGGGGACGAAAAACTGTTTTTT. Amino acids: CASSLAGTGDEKLFF. V and J are TRBV5-1 and TRBJ1-4; 10 bases align to TRBD1. This CDR3 spans 15 amino acids. The trim removed 0 bases at V and 8 bases at J, leaving 4 bases unmatched. Germline CDR1 and CDR2: SGHRS and YFSETQ.

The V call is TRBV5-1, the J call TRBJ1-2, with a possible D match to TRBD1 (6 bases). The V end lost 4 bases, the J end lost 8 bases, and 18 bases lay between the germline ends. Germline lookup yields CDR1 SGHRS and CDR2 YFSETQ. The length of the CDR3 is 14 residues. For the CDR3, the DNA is TGCGCCAGCAGCCCTATGGACAGCCTTGGGGGCTACACCTTC. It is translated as CASSPMDSLGGYTF. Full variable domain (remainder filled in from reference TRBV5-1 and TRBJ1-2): KAGVTQTPRYLIKTRGQQVTLSCSPISGHRSVSWYQQTPGQGLQFLFEYFSETQRNKGNFPGRFSGRQFSNSRSEMNVSTLELGDSALYLCASSPMDSLGGYTFGSGTRLTVV.

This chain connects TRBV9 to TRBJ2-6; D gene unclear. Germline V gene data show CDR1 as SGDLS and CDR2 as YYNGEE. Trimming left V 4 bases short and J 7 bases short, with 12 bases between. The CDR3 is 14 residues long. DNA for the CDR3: TGTGCCAGCAGCCAAATTCCAATTGCCAACGTCCTGACTTTC. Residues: CASSQIPIANVLTF. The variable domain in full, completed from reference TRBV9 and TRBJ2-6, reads DSGVTQTPKHLITATGQRVTLRCSPRSGDLSVYWYQQSLDQGLQFLIQYYNGEERAKGNILERFSAQQFPDLHSELNLSSLELGDSALYFCASSQIPIANVLTFGAGSRLTVL.